The present T cell receptor (beta chain) was sequenced within a study of shared clonotypes between healthy human individuals. Here immunoSEQ multiplex PCR was the method, and the copy in TCRdb shows in-frame clones only, minus some. The sample consists of roughly 2,300,000 clones, roughly 90% of them appearing once. The ends were cut back, 2 bases at V and 5 bases at J, with 9 bases in the middle. Germline V lookup: CDR1 MNHEY, CDR2 SVGAGI. The CDR3 runs to 13 residues. The chain combines TRBV6-5 with TRBJ2-5; perhaps TRBD2 as D (6 bases). This receptor was taken from a man in his late teens or twenties in good health. Some clones in this sample may be carry-over from other donors' samples. The sample taken for sequencing was naive CD4+ T cells from PBMCs. As for subset: CD45RA+ positively selected. CDR3 nucleotide sequence: TGTGCCAGCAGTTACGCTGCGGGGGAGACCCAGTACTTC. Protein: CASSYAAGETQYF.